The 20 T cell receptor beta chains listed next were all sequenced from one sample in a study of T-cell memory formation after mild COVID-19. TCRdb ran MiXCR on the 5' RACE reads and lists one entry per CDR3 protein. The data hold hundreds of thousands of distinct CDR3 sequences, with 15% to 20% observed a single time. Sequenced sample: PBMCs or a T cell subset sorted from them (not recorded which). Receptors were obtained from an adult woman who had mild COVID-19 (a few samples of this study predate the infection). Cell type and time point are not known.

The chain links TRBV24-1 to TRBJ2-1, with 9 bases fitting TRBD1. J was trimmed by 2 bases and V by 5 bases; bases with no gene match: 12. Germline loops: CDR1 KGHDR, CDR2 SFDVKD. The CDR3 consists of 18 residues. The CDR3 is CATSARLSRDRAYNEQFF. CDR3 nucleotide sequence: TGTGCCACCAGTGCTCGTCTCTCGCGGGACAGGGCCTACAATGAGCAGTTCTTC.

This clonotype was detected a few times. The genes are TRBV2 and TRBJ2-1, with unresolved D. The length of the CDR3 is 13 residues. Germline V CDR1 and CDR2: SNHLY, FYNNEI. The V end lost 6 bases, the J end lost 8 bases, and 14 bases lay between the germline ends. For the CDR3, the DNA is TGTGCCAGCAGGCTCAATCAGGCGGATGAGCAGTTCTTC. Its translation: CASRLNQADEQFF.

This chain uses TRBV20-1 with TRBJ2-2; the D is unclear. CDR3 length: 16 amino acids. V was clipped by 1 base and J by 1 base, with 13 bases between them. The V gene's germline CDR1 is DFQATT and CDR2 SNEGSKA (reference sequence). CDR3 sequence: CSARGHNVLNTGELFF. The CDR3 nucleotides are TGCAGTGCTAGAGGGCACAACGTTTTGAACACCGGGGAGCTGTTTTTT.

This clonotype showed up just a few times. This sequence joins TRBV19 and TRBJ2-1, with a tentative D call TRBD2 (6 bases). Germline assignment: CDR1 LNHDA and CDR2 SQIVND (reference sequence). The CDR3 is 12 amino acids. Between the trimmed V and J ends, which lost 3 bases and 8 bases, there was a span of 8 bases. CDR3 in amino acids: CASSIRGDEQFF. CDR3 sequence (DNA): TGTGCCAGTAGTATTCGCGGGGATGAGCAGTTCTTC.

In its sample, this clonotype was seen many times. J is TRBJ1-1 and V is TRBV20-1; weak D call: TRBD1 (5 bases). V was clipped by 0 bases and J by 8 bases, with 16 bases between them. The germline V gene has CDR1 DFQATT and CDR2 SNEGSKA (reference sequence). The CDR3 loop spans 14 amino acids. The CDR3 region is CSARDPGRVLEAFF. DNA of the CDR3: TGCAGTGCTAGAGATCCGGGCAGGGTCCTCGAAGCTTTCTTT.

This clonotype showed up many times. The J gene is TRBJ2-3, the V gene TRBV12-3 or TRBV12-4, with TRBD1 identical over 7 bases. With 9 bases clipped from V and 2 bases from J, the junction kept 8 bases outside the gene matches. The CDR3 is 14 amino acids. In DNA, the CDR3 is TGTGCCAGTAAGCCGGGACAGCACACAGATACGCAGTATTTT. This gives the protein CASKPGQHTDTQYF.

The table lists this clonotype with a few counts. The chain links TRBV21-1 to TRBJ2-7; the table's D gene call, TRBD2, was not cross checked with the DNA. TRBV21-1 is assigned pseudogene status. The CDR3 runs to 15 residues. CDR3 loop: CASNFTSGSSYEQYF. CDR3 DNA sequence: TGTGCCAGCAACTTTACTAGCGGGAGCTCCTACGAGCAGTACTTC.

This clonotype was counted a few times. The chain uses TRBV5-1 and TRBJ2-1; TRBD2 matches at 8 bases. Losses at the gene ends were 0 bases for V and 6 bases for J; bases not matched to a gene: 5. CDR1 SGHRS and CDR2 YFSETQ come from the germline V gene. CDR3 size: 15 residues. As DNA, the CDR3 is TGCGCCAGCAGCTTGGGGCCGCGGGAGGCCAATGAGCAGTTCTTC. Amino acids: CASSLGPREANEQFF. The variable domain in full, completed from reference TRBV5-1 and TRBJ2-1, reads KAGVTQTPRYLIKTRGQQVTLSCSPISGHRSVSWYQQTPGQGLQFLFEYFSETQRNKGNFPGRFSGRQFSNSRSEMNVSTLELGDSALYLCASSLGPREANEQFFGPGTRLTVL.

The genes are TRBV29-1 and TRBJ1-4; no reliable D call. The CDR3 contains 14 residues. Trimming removed 2 bases from V and 5 bases from J, with 12 bases in between. Germline V lookup: CDR1 SQVTM, CDR2 ANQGSEA. The CDR3 protein is CSVEPGDGNEKLFF. The CDR3 coding sequence is TGCAGCGTTGAACCGGGAGACGGAAATGAAAAACTGTTTTTT.

CDR3 sequence: CASSFGGGITEAFF. The CDR3 region has the DNA TGTGCCAGCAGCTTCGGGGGCGGCATTACTGAAGCTTTCTTT. The chain has TRBV7-2 and TRBJ1-1, with D perhaps TRBD1 (6 bases). The germline gives CDR1 SGHTA, CDR2 FQGNSA. CDR3 length equals 14 residues. V lost 3 bases and J 5 bases, leaving 13 bases between the germline ends.

This clonotype has more than one count but fewer than ten. The gene calls are TRBV14 and TRBJ2-1, with unresolved D. Trimming left V 0 bases short and J 2 bases short, with 11 bases between. Per the germline V gene, CDR1 is SGHDN and CDR2 is FVKESK. This CDR3 comprises 16 residues. CDR3 amino acids: CASSQDSQWAYNEQFF. Written as DNA, the CDR3 is TGTGCCAGCAGCCAAGATTCCCAGTGGGCCTACAATGAGCAGTTCTTC.

The rearrangement uses TRBV6-2 or TRBV6-3 and TRBJ1-2; D is ambiguous. V dropped 8 bases and J dropped 2 bases, with 18 bases sitting between them. The CDR3 covers 15 residues. Germline V gene data show CDR1 as MNHEY and CDR2 as SVGEGT. The CDR3: CASWEIGEINYGYTF. The CDR3 DNA follows: TGTGCCAGCTGGGAAATAGGTGAGATCAACTATGGCTACACCTTC.

J is TRBJ1-1 and V is TRBV18, with 9 positions matching TRBD1. V lost 6 bases, J lost 0 bases, and 8 bases stayed unmatched. Per germline, CDR1 KGHSH and CDR2 LQKENI. This CDR3 contains 16 residues. The CDR3 nucleotides read TGTGCCAGCTCTCTAGGGACAGGGCAGATGAACACTGAAGCTTTCTTT. Translation: CASSLGTGQMNTEAFF.

This chain links TRBV15 with TRBJ2-3; no reliable D call. The CDR3 length is 14 residues. Trimming shortened V by 4 bases and J by 2 bases, and 10 bases separated the two germline ends. Germline V lookup: CDR1 LNHNV, CDR2 YYDKDF (reference sequence). DNA of the CDR3: TGTGCCACCAGCATTGGAGTTACCACAGATACGCAGTATTTT. Its translation is CATSIGVTTDTQYF.

This clonotype was seen only a few times. The genes are TRBV9 and TRBJ2-3; D perhaps matches TRBD2 (6 bases). The CDR3 has 16 residues. Trimming left V 0 bases short and J 2 bases short, with 13 bases between. CDR1 SGDLS and CDR2 YYNGEE come from the germline V gene. CDR3 amino acids: CASSVGASDHTDTQYF. CDR3 coding DNA: TGTGCCAGCAGCGTAGGCGCTAGCGATCACACAGATACGCAGTATTTT.

This clonotype has just a few counts. The rearrangement joins TRBV7-9 to TRBJ2-7, with no clear D. In germline, CDR1 is SEHNR, CDR2 FQNEAQ (reference sequence). The V end was cut by 5 bases, the J end by 6 bases, with 14 bases between. CDR3 length: 13 amino acids. This CDR3 is CASSLGVAAEQYF. The CDR3 nucleotides read TGTGCCAGCAGCCTCGGTGTTGCAGCCGAGCAGTACTTC.

V and J are TRBV7-9 and TRBJ2-5; 7 nucleotides align to TRBD1. V shed 5 bases and J 4 bases; nucleotides not matched to a gene: 7. The germline V gene has CDR1 SEHNR and CDR2 FQNEAQ (reference sequence). This CDR3 is 14 amino acids long. In DNA form, the CDR3 reads TGTGCCAGCAGCCAAACAGGGGCAGTAGAGACCCAGTACTTC. Translating gives CASSQTGAVETQYF.

The chain employs TRBV5-1 and TRBJ2-5; D is uncertain. CDR1 and CDR2 (germline): SGHRS, YFSETQ. V was cut by 0 bases and J by 3 bases, with 12 bases left in between. The CDR3 length is 15 residues. Here the CDR3 DNA reads TGCGCCAGCAGCTTGGCATACCCTCCCAAAGAGACCCAGTACTTC. This gives the protein CASSLAYPPKETQYF.

The V and J genes are TRBV30 and TRBJ2-1; D remains ambiguous. Trimming pared 0 bases from V and 1 base from J, leaving 7 bases between. The germline V gene encodes CDR1 GTSNPN and CDR2 SVGIG (reference sequence). There are 14 residues in the CDR3. The CDR3 bases are TGTGCCTGGAGTGTACTCGGGTCCTACAATGAGCAGTTCTTC. This encodes CAWSVLGSYNEQFF.

The chain carries TRBV5-4 and TRBJ2-3, with TRBD2 matching over 11 bases. This CDR3 is built from 13 residues. The germline V gene has CDR1 SGHNT and CDR2 YYREEE (reference sequence). The trim removed 5 bases at V and 4 bases at J, leaving 0 bases unmatched. The CDR3 DNA reads TGTGCCAGCAGACTAGCGGGGGCAGATACGCAGTATTTT. Protein: CASRLAGADTQYF.